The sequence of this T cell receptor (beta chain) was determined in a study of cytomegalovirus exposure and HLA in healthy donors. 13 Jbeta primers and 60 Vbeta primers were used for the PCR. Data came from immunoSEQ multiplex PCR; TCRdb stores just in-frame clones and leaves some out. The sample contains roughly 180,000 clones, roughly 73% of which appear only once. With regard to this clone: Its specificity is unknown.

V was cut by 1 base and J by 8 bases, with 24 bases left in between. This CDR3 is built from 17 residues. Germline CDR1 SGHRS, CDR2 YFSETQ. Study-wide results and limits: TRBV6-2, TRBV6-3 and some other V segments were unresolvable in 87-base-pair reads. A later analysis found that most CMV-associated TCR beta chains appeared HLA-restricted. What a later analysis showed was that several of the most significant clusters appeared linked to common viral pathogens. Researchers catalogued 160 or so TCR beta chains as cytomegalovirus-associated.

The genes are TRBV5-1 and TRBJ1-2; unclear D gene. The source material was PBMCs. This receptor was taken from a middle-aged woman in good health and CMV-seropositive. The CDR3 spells CASSLTPLAPGDGGYTF. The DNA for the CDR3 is TGCGCCAGCAGCTTGACTCCTCTAGCCCCAGGAGATGGAGGCTACACCTTC.